This T cell receptor (beta chain) was documented in a study of blood T cell repertoires in COVID-19. Study information: From the United States, Italy and Spain came samples of acute and convalescent COVID-19. T cells, B-cell-depleted T cells, or PBMCs provided the cDNA or gDNA that served as material.

The table lists this clone with a count of one. CDR1 is SNHLY and CDR2 is FYNNEI in the germline V gene. J was trimmed by 11 bases and V by 2 bases; bases with no gene match: 12. This CDR3 is built from 15 residues. Original analysis: Amplification of reference gene primers was used by the study to estimate nucleated cell counts. Here immunoSEQ multiplex PCR was the method, and the copy in TCRdb shows in-frame clones only, minus some. V, J and clone size were drawn from that table, and D and trimming were deduced from the DNA. The table has about 170,000 clones, around 82% seen once; the top ten hold roughly 1.9%.

The V call is TRBV2, the J call TRBJ1-5; TRBD1 agrees at 7 bases. The sequence derives from a woman older than 75 with acute or convalescent COVID-19. Sequenced input: peripheral blood. The CDR3 DNA sequence: TGTGCCAGCAGTGAAAGGGGGACAGCCGTTCGGGCCCAGCATTTT. Amino acids: CASSERGTAVRAQHF.